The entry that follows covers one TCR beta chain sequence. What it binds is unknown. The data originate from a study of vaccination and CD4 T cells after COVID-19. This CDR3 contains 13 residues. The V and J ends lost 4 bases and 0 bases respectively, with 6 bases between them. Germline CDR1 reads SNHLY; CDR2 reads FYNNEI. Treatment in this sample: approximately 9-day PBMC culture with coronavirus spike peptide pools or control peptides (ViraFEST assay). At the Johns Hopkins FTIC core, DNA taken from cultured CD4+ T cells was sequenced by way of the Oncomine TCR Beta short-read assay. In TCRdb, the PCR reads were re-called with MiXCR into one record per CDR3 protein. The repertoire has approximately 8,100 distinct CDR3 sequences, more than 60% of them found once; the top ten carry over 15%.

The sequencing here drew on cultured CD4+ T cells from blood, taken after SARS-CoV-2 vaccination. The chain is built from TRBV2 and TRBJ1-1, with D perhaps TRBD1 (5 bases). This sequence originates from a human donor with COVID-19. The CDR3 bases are TGTGCCAGCAGTGGACAGCTGAACACTGAAGCTTTCTTT. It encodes CASSGQLNTEAFF.